This TCR beta chain was sequenced for a study of blood T cells in healthy people across ages. Study conclusions and caveats: With unsorted PBMCs, a conclusive comparison of naive versus antigen-experienced cells was not possible. Versus aged donors, long-lived donors had higher diversity and more naive CD4+ cells.

This clonotype was detected a few times. The antigen is undetermined. This CDR3 is 15 amino acids long. The germline gives CDR1 SGDLS, CDR2 YYNGEE. V lost 3 bases and J 3 bases, leaving 15 bases between the germline ends. Alongside a J-beta primer mix, a sample-barcoded 5' primer served in a second PCR lasting roughly 7 to 11 cycles. Each TCR beta cDNA got a 12-nucleotide random molecular identifier. TCRdb recomputed calls from the 5' RACE reads with MiXCR, one row per CDR3 protein. The table has around 1,100,000 distinct CDR3 sequences, 30% to 40% seen once. The V and J genes are TRBV9 and TRBJ1-2, with a possible D match to TRBD1 (6 bases). The receptor was isolated from a man aged 18 to 29 in good health. The sequenced sample was blood. The CDR3 region is CASSAQPQGYYGYTF. CDR3 bases: TGTGCCAGCAGCGCGCAGCCTCAGGGGTACTATGGCTACACCTTC.